This T cell receptor beta chain was sequenced during a study of blood T cell repertoires in COVID-19. Overall study context: The samples span acute and convalescent COVID-19 from the United States, Italy and Spain. T cells, B-cell-depleted T cells, or PBMCs supplied cDNA or gDNA.

In the study's own analysis: How many nucleated cells were present was estimated from reference gene primer amplification. The repertoire was sequenced with immunoSEQ multiplex PCR; TCRdb's copy has only in-frame clones and lacks some. V and J calls and clone size are given by that table; D and trimming were obtained from the DNA. The sample comprises about 150,000 clones, approximately 88% of which are singletons, and roughly 2.2% rests with the top ten. Germline-derived CDR1 and CDR2 are SGHRS and YFSETQ. With 6 bases removed from V and 5 bases from J, the gap between germline ends came to 15 bases. The CDR3 is 14 amino acids.

The receptor was derived from a man in his sixties or seventies with acute or convalescent COVID-19. The source material was peripheral blood. V is TRBV5-1 and J is TRBJ2-1, with D tentatively TRBD2 (6 bases). Written as DNA, the CDR3 is TGCGCCAGCACCACCGGGACTTTAAACAATGAGCAGTTCTTC. Translation gives CASTTGTLNNEQFF.